This T cell receptor (beta chain) comes out of a study of response to subunit inactivated influenza vaccine. To note about this clonotype: What it binds is unknown.

Findings and caveats of the study: Each seasonal influenza vaccination, the authors suggested, recruits few new T cells.

Trimming removed 4 bases from V and 5 bases from J; junction bases left unmatched: 7. This CDR3 has 16 amino acids. CDR1 and CDR2 from the germline V gene are SGHRS and YFSETQ. Each CDR3 protein gets one entry after TCRdb re-called the RT-PCR reads with MiXCR. Here the sample spans about 700,000 distinct CDR3 sequences, around 14% being singletons. The gene calls are TRBV5-1 and TRBJ1-5; 12 nucleotides align to TRBD1. The receptor was derived from a man between 45 and 60 years old who received an inactivated influenza vaccine. Sequenced here: PBMCs from blood, sampled 14 days before vaccination. The CDR3 DNA reads as TGCGCCAGCAGCCCCGGGACAGGGGGCGGGGATCAGCCCCAGCATTTT. It translates to CASSPGTGGGDQPQHF.